This TCR beta chain was sequenced in a study of blood T cell repertoires in COVID-19. Some clones are missing from TCRdb's copy, which holds only in-frame ones; the method was immunoSEQ multiplex PCR. The sample has fewer than 600,000 clones, 80% to 90% seen once; the top ten hold about 1%. Germline assignment: CDR1 MNHEY and CDR2 SVGAGI. V lost 4 bases to trimming and J lost 2 bases, with 8 bases between them. The CDR3 is 13 amino acids. This receptor was identified in a man between 18 and 29 years old with COVID-19, enrolled during active disease. The chain combines TRBV6-5 with TRBJ1-1, with unresolved D. Sample: peripheral blood. CDR3 bases: TGTGCCAGCAGTTTGGAGGCAAACACTGAAGCTTTCTTT. It translates to CASSLEANTEAFF.